One sample yielded the 32 T cell receptor beta chains listed below, sequenced in a study of T cell responses to AZD1222 COVID-19 vaccine. The data were produced by immunoSEQ multiplex PCR, yet TCRdb's version contains in-frame clones alone and is incomplete. Counted here are some 150,000 clones, approximately 78% occurring once; the ten biggest clones make up 4.1%. Specimen: peripheral blood, collected on day 0 of MenACWY control vaccination. These receptors were obtained from an adult in good health.

The V and J genes are TRBV19 and TRBJ2-7; a possible D gene is TRBD1 (5 bases). Germline V gene data show CDR1 as LNHDA and CDR2 as SQIVND (reference sequence). The V gene lost 7 bases and the J gene lost 1 base, with 17 bases spanning the gap. The CDR3 spans 15 residues. The CDR3 region has the DNA TGTGCCAGTAAATTGCGCGCGACAGAGTCCTACGAGCAGTACTTC. Its translation is CASKLRATESYEQYF.

This clone was seen a handful of times. CDR3 region: CASSGQGFAEAFF. CDR3 coding DNA: TGTGCCAGCAGTGGACAGGGTTTCGCTGAAGCTTTCTTT. The chain employs TRBV2 and TRBJ1-1; 7 positions agree with TRBD1. The CDR3 has 13 residues. V shed 4 bases, J shed 6 bases, and the junction held 5 bases outside the gene matches. CDR1 and CDR2 from the germline V gene are SNHLY and FYNNEI.

This chain links TRBV18 with TRBJ1-4; the match to TRBD1 covers 11 bases. This CDR3 has 16 amino acids. V shed 2 bases and J 7 bases; nucleotides not matched to a gene: 6. The germline CDR1 and CDR2 sequences are KGHSH and LQKENI. Here the CDR3 reads CASSPNGQGAGEKLFF. Here the CDR3 DNA reads TGTGCCAGCTCACCAAACGGACAGGGGGCGGGTGAAAAACTGTTTTTT. Filled out from reference TRBV18 and TRBJ1-4, the complete variable domain reads NAGVMQNPRHLVRRRGQEARLRCSPMKGHSHVYWYRQLPEEGLKFMVYLQKENIIDESGMPKERFSAEFPKEGPSILRIQQVVRGDSAAYFCASSPNGQGAGEKLFFGSGTQLSVL.

This clone was picked up one time. The J gene is TRBJ2-3, the V gene TRBV25-1, with TRBD2 matching over 7 bases. Germline CDR1 MGHDK, CDR2 SYGVNS. The CDR3 has 15 residues. The V and J ends lost 2 bases and 2 bases, in that order; junction bases with no gene match: 4. The CDR3, as DNA: TGTGCCAGCAGTGAAATAAGCGGGGACACAGATACGCAGTATTTT. It codes for CASSEISGDTDTQYF.

This clone appeared once. This chain uses TRBV15 with TRBJ2-7; no definite D call. Looked up from germline, CDR1 is LNHNV and CDR2 is YYDKDF (reference sequence). V gave up 2 bases and J gave up 4 bases, with 15 bases separating them. The CDR3 has 15 residues. The DNA of the CDR3 is TGTGCCACCAGCAGATATCTTCGTGATGGATACGAGCAGTACTTC. Translating gives CATSRYLRDGYEQYF.

This rearrangement joins TRBV11-3 to TRBJ2-1, with D unclear. The CDR3 covers 13 residues. Per the germline V gene, CDR1 is SGHNT and CDR2 is YENEEA. With 4 bases removed from V and 8 bases from J, the gap between germline ends came to 12 bases. The CDR3 loop reads CASSSRVGYEQFF. DNA for the CDR3: TGTGCCAGCAGCTCCCGGGTTGGCTATGAGCAGTTCTTC.

V is TRBV7-9 and J is TRBJ2-4; TRBD1 matches 11 bases. The CDR3 has 14 amino acids. Looked up from germline, CDR1 is SEHNR and CDR2 is FQNEAQ (reference sequence). Unmatched junction bases numbered 2, after V lost 4 bases and J lost 6 bases. The CDR3 sequence: CASSSGTGGNIQYF. DNA for the CDR3: TGTGCCAGCAGCTCCGGGACAGGGGGAAACATTCAGTACTTC.

V usage is TRBV21-1 and J usage is TRBJ1-5; TRBD1 reflects the table's D call only, with no check against the DNA. TRBV21-1 is described as a pseudogene. The CDR3 is 14 amino acids. CDR3 nucleotide sequence: TGTGCCAGCAAGGAAGGGGGAGACGGGCAGCCCCAGCATTTT. This gives the protein CASKEGGDGQPQHF.

The chain employs TRBV7-8 and TRBJ1-1; TRBD1 aligns across 10 bases. The CDR3 spans 15 residues. CDR1 is SGHVS, CDR2 FQNEAQ, per germline. V was pared by 5 bases and J by 11 bases, with 14 bases of the junction left unmatched. The CDR3 DNA reads TGTGCCAGCAGCACAGGACAGGGGGACGTGGGGGAGGCTTTCTTT. It specifies CASSTGQGDVGEAFF.

This chain joins TRBV29-1 and TRBJ1-1; TRBD1 matches 7 bases. The ends lost 3 bases at V and 4 bases at J; junction bases unmatched: 8. Per germline, CDR1 SQVTM and CDR2 ANQGSEA. The CDR3 is 14 amino acids. The CDR3 is CSVDSPTGVTEAFF. DNA for the CDR3: TGCAGCGTTGATTCCCCCACAGGGGTCACTGAAGCTTTCTTT.

V gene TRBV6-2 or TRBV6-3 combines with J gene TRBJ1-4; 9 bases align to TRBD1. The CDR3 runs 16 residues. V shed 2 bases, J shed 6 bases, and the junction held 7 bases outside the gene matches. Germline CDR1 and CDR2: MNHEY and SVGEGT. The CDR3 here is CASSYVTGTGYEKLFF. Written as DNA, the CDR3 is TGTGCCAGCAGTTACGTAACCGGGACAGGGTATGAAAAACTGTTTTTT.

The rearrangement joins TRBV6-4 to TRBJ1-6; D is unresolved. Germline lookup yields CDR1 MRHNA and CDR2 SNTAGT. The length of the CDR3 is 13 residues. The V end was cut by 6 bases, the J end by 9 bases, with 12 bases between. The CDR3 here is CASSEIDGSPLHF. As DNA, the CDR3 is TGTGCCAGCAGCGAGATTGACGGTTCACCCCTCCACTTT.

The gene calls are TRBV27 and TRBJ1-2; TRBD1 might be the D (5 bases). V dropped 8 bases and J dropped 8 bases, with 15 bases sitting between them. Germline-derived CDR1 and CDR2 are MNHEY and SMNVEV (reference sequence). This CDR3 comprises 12 residues. This CDR3 reads CASRDLGLGYTF. The DNA for the CDR3 is TGTGCCAGCCGTGACTTGGGGCTGGGCTACACCTTC.

A remark on this clone: Other DNA sequences in this sample translate to the same CDR3. This sequence joins TRBV3-1 (or the pseudogene TRBV3-2) and TRBJ2-2; D is possibly TRBD1 (5 bases). The germline V gene encodes CDR1 LGHDT and CDR2 YNNKEL (reference sequence). CDR3 size: 16 residues. V lost 0 bases, J lost 1 base, and 9 bases lay in between. CDR3 sequence (DNA): TGTGCCAGCAGCCAAGAAGGGGCGAGGAACACCGGGGAGCTGTTTTTT. Protein: CASSQEGARNTGELFF.

This chain links TRBV19 with TRBJ2-3; 14 bases map to TRBD2. The CDR3 has 15 residues. CDR1 is LNHDA, CDR2 SQIVND, per germline (reference sequence). Trimming removed 6 bases from V and 4 bases from J; junction bases left unmatched: 3. CDR3 bases: TGTGCCAGTAGCCGACTAGCGGGGGGGTCAGATACGCAGTATTTT. It translates to CASSRLAGGSDTQYF. The variable domain in full, with the rest retrieved from reference TRBV19 and TRBJ2-3, is DGGITQSPKYLFRKEGQNVTLSCEQNLNHDAMYWYRQDPGQGLRLIYYSQIVNDFQKGDIAEGYSVSREKKESFPLTVTSAQKNPTAFYLCASSRLAGGSDTQYFGPGTRLTVL.

This clone occurred once. The genes are TRBV6-5 and TRBJ1-2; 10 nucleotides match TRBD1. The length of the CDR3 is 14 residues. Germline CDR1 reads MNHEY; CDR2 reads SVGAGI. Germline trimming cut 6 bases from V and 6 bases from J; bases unmatched to any gene: 7. The CDR3 is CASSVGQGRDGYTF. In DNA, the CDR3 is TGTGCCAGCAGCGTGGGACAGGGGCGAGATGGCTACACCTTC.

This clone was detected once. The chain combines TRBV3-1 (or the pseudogene TRBV3-2) with TRBJ2-3; D unresolved. The V end was cut by 4 bases, the J end by 6 bases, with 14 bases between. Germline CDR1 reads LGHDT; CDR2 reads YNNKEL (reference sequence). There are 14 residues in the CDR3. The CDR3 sequence: CASSRREGLDTQYF. The CDR3 DNA sequence: TGTGCCAGCAGCCGCCGAGAAGGGTTGGATACGCAGTATTTT.

The chain combines TRBV5-6 with TRBJ2-3; tentatively, D is TRBD1 (5 bases). The CDR3 has 13 amino acids. The V and J ends lost 4 bases and 5 bases respectively, with 11 bases between them. The germline gives CDR1 SGHDT, CDR2 YYEEEE. The CDR3 sequence is CASSLKGVDTQYF. CDR3 coding DNA: TGTGCCAGCAGCCTCAAAGGGGTAGATACGCAGTATTTT.

A few counts support this clone. The junction shows a germline mismatch at one end, possibly a read error. The chain employs TRBV16 and TRBJ1-6; 9 bases are shared with TRBD1. Germline lookup yields CDR1 KGHSY and CDR2 FQNENV. The CDR3 runs 15 residues. The CDR3: CASNQWKTGGSPLHF. CDR3 DNA sequence: TGTGCCAGCAACCAATGGAAGACAGGGGGGTCACCCCTCCACTTT.

The V gene is TRBV7-9, the J gene TRBJ2-3, with D maybe TRBD2 (6 bases). The CDR3 is made up of 14 amino acids. The germline V gene has CDR1 SEHNR and CDR2 FQNEAQ (reference sequence). The V end was cut by 3 bases, the J end by 2 bases, with 9 bases between. This chain's CDR3 is CASSLGGATDTQYF. CDR3 bases: TGTGCCAGCAGCTTGGGCGGGGCCACAGATACGCAGTATTTT.

This clone was seen just once. V and J are TRBV18 and TRBJ1-6; D is possibly TRBD1 (6 bases). The V end was cut by 4 bases, the J end by 7 bases, with 14 bases between. The CDR3 is 15 amino acids. The V gene's germline CDR1 is KGHSH and CDR2 LQKENI. CDR3 DNA: TGTGCCAGCTCACTCCAGACAGGTACCAATTCACCCCTCCACTTT. This codes for CASSLQTGTNSPLHF.

The chain links TRBV14 to TRBJ2-1; the D gene is possibly TRBD1 (5 bases). Germline CDR1 is SGHDN and CDR2 is FVKESK. The CDR3 is 13 residues long. Trimming took 0 bases from V and 10 from J, leaving 10 bases between them. DNA of the CDR3: TGTGCCAGCAGCCAAGATGAGTACAGGGAGCAGTTCTTC. Translation gives CASSQDEYREQFF.

This clone was seen a single time. This chain uses TRBV19 with TRBJ1-5, with D unresolved. The CDR3 loop spans 15 amino acids. Trimming left V 8 bases short and J 5 bases short, with 19 bases between. Germline-derived CDR1 and CDR2 are LNHDA and SQIVND (reference sequence). The CDR3 loop is CASDPNGREDQPQHF. In nucleotides, the CDR3 is TGTGCCAGTGACCCTAATGGACGGGAAGATCAGCCCCAGCATTTT.

The chain joins TRBV7-2 to TRBJ1-5; TRBD1 matches at 11 bases. J gave up 5 bases and V 2 bases, and 5 bases lay outside the gene matches. From germline, CDR1 is SGHTA and CDR2 FQGNSA. The CDR3 consists of 16 residues. CDR3 nucleotide sequence: TGTGCCAGCAGCTTATATTGGGGACAGGGGGATCAGCCCCAGCATTTT. Translating gives CASSLYWGQGDQPQHF.

The chain employs TRBV10-3 and TRBJ2-3; 7 positions match TRBD2. CDR1 is ENHRY, CDR2 SYGVKD, per germline. The CDR3 has 15 amino acids. The J segment lost 2 bases and the V segment lost 2 bases, leaving 4 bases of the junction unmatched. This chain's CDR3 is CAISEGGGYTDTQYF. CDR3 bases: TGTGCCATCAGTGAGGGCGGGGGATACACAGATACGCAGTATTTT.

On this clone: The same CDR3 can be traced to other DNA sequences in this sample. The chain is built from TRBV15 and TRBJ1-2, with a weak D call TRBD1 (5 bases). V shed 3 bases and J shed 4 bases, with 9 bases lying between them. CDR3 length: 13 amino acids. Germline CDR1 reads LNHNV; CDR2 reads YYDKDF (reference sequence). DNA for the CDR3: TGTGCCACCAGCAGGGGACGGACCTATGGCTACACCTTC. Translating it yields CATSRGRTYGYTF.

The chain joins TRBV4-1 to TRBJ1-3, with 8 bases lining up with TRBD1. V was clipped by 8 bases and J by 4 bases; unmatched bases: 10. From germline, CDR1 is MGHRA and CDR2 YSYEKL. This CDR3 spans 15 amino acids. The CDR3 protein is CASGTDRASGNTIYF. For the CDR3, the DNA is TGCGCCAGCGGAACGGACAGGGCATCCGGAAACACCATATATTTT.

The chain carries TRBV28 and TRBJ2-2; no definite D call. The CDR3 consists of 12 residues. V shed 1 base and J shed 7 bases, with 4 bases lying between them. CDR1 and CDR2 (germline): MDHEN, SYDVKM. CDR3 DNA: TGTGCCAGCAGTTTATATGTCGGGGAGCTGTTTTTT. The encoded protein is CASSLYVGELFF.

This clone was seen a handful of times. The chain recombines TRBV6-1 with TRBJ1-4, with no clear D. The CDR3 covers 16 residues. V shed 0 bases and J shed 4 bases, with 12 bases lying between them. CDR1 is MNHNS and CDR2 is SASEGT in the germline V gene. CDR3 DNA: TGTGCCAGCAGTGAAGCGCTTCTACGGCATAATGAAAAACTGTTTTTT. It specifies CASSEALLRHNEKLFF.

The genes are TRBV5-6 and TRBJ1-2; D unresolved. V was trimmed by 6 bases and J by 4 bases, leaving 13 bases between them. Per germline, CDR1 SGHDT and CDR2 YYEEEE. This CDR3 has 13 amino acids. Here the CDR3 reads CASTAVRSYGYTF. The CDR3, as DNA: TGTGCCAGCACCGCGGTCCGTAGCTATGGCTACACCTTC.

The rearrangement joins TRBV5-1 to TRBJ2-5, with 11 bases aligning to TRBD1. The trim removed 4 bases at V and 5 bases at J, leaving 7 bases unmatched. CDR1 and CDR2 from the germline V gene are SGHRS and YFSETQ. The CDR3 is made up of 15 amino acids. The CDR3: CASSRQGQGGETQYF. The CDR3 DNA reads as TGCGCCAGCAGCCGCCAGGGACAGGGGGGGGAGACCCAGTACTTC.

CDR3 in amino acids: CASSTATGPLFKQPQHF. CDR3 nucleotide sequence: TGTGCCAGTAGTACCGCGACAGGCCCCCTTTTCAAACAGCCCCAGCATTTT. The chain employs TRBV19 and TRBJ1-5; tentatively, D is TRBD1 (6 bases). V was cut by 4 bases and J by 7 bases, with 23 bases left in between. This CDR3 contains 17 residues. Germline values: CDR1 LNHDA, CDR2 SQIVND (reference sequence).